This TCR beta chain was found in a study of graft-versus-host responses after intestinal transplantation listed by TCRdb under 2021. Background on the whole study: Multivisceral, liver-intestinal, or isolated intestinal transplants were received by the recipients. Every recipient was given anti-thymocyte globulin induction, then maintenance tacrolimus and steroids for around three years. Graft-versus-host and host-versus-graft alloreactive T cell clones were tracked in the graft, circulation and bone marrow after intestinal transplantation using bulk TCR-beta CDR3 sequencing. Alloreactive clones were identified by sequencing pre-transplant mixed lymphocyte reaction products and comparing these products with unstimulated pre-transplant donor and recipient T cells. A cohort of some 24 intestinal transplant recipients, including one retransplant, was enrolled, and a few patients lacking pretransplant specimens were excluded. Donor T cell macrochimerism was defined as a peak of at least 4% donor T cells among recipient peripheral blood mononuclear cells. Instead of going to the commercial service, samples from a few later patients were sequenced in-house on an Illumina MiSeq and processed with MiXCR. The investigation overall reported the following: Early after transplant, peak levels of circulating GvH clones were found to be associated with declines in HvG clones. In the allografts of patients with donor T cell macrochimerism, GvH to HvG T cell clonal ratios were high. GvH clones were found in recipient bone marrow, and some of the GvH clones appeared earlier in ileal mucosa or blood, which is consistent with an intestinal mucosal origin. The relatively low number and heterogeneity of intestinal transplant patients limited the conclusions.

In regard to this clone: This receptor's antigen is unknown. The sample holds no much larger clone one base away, and base qualities are not on file.

In the first month after transplant, blood samples were collected up to 4 times, and after that at least monthly when available. Library preparation was by the immunoSEQ multiplex PCR assay. High-throughput TCR-beta CDR3 sequencing of genomic DNA from most patients was performed by Adaptive Biotechnologies. For the original study's pipeline: TCR sequencing data were retrieved from Adaptive's ImmunoSEQ software for 15 to 20 patients, whereas a few other patients were processed with MiXCR and VDJtools. Because the origin of CDR3 nucleotide sequences shared between donor and recipient could not be assigned, those sequences were removed. To count as alloreactive, a clone needed at least 2-fold expansion over unstimulated cells and a minimum CFSE-low frequency of 0.002% (template counts) or 0.001% (read counts). A clone was considered mappable if detected in the sequenced pre-transplant spleen, lymph node, or MLR CFSE-low populations of the donor or recipient. Cumulative frequency of alloreactive clones was calculated as a percentage of all sequences weighted by copy number. Not all clones reach the TCRdb copy of this immuneACCESS table, which keeps in-frame sequences only. Checked studies attribute under half of the gap to unresolved V genes and leave the rest unexplained. Clone size and V and J calls were adopted from that table, with D and trimming inferred from the DNA. The table for this sample lists about 12,000 clones; 80% to 95% of them were counted only once. 4% to 5.5% of the sample is in the top ten clones.

Unmatched junction bases come to 3, with V trimmed by 5 bases and J by 0 bases. Via the germline V gene (reference sequence), CDR1 is MNHNY and CDR2 SVGAGI. From the cysteine up to the phenylalanine, the CDR3 has a length of 14 residues. Of all the DNA, just the CDR3 is kept, 42 bases in frame from base 1. The sample was PBMCs, taken 1032 days after intestinal transplantation. This sequence was found in a human patient who received an intestinal transplant, so some T cells may come from the graft donor. Recombination connected TRBV6-6 to TRBJ1-2; TRBD1 agrees with 7 junctional bases. The CDR3 protein is CASSPGTANYGYTF. The sequence in DNA is TGTGCCAGCAGTCCCGGGACAGCTAACTATGGCTACACCTTC.